This entry describes one T cell receptor beta chain. What it binds is not known. The ends lost 5 bases at V and 4 bases at J; junction bases unmatched: 7. This CDR3 contains 14 residues. Germline loops: CDR1 SGHTA, CDR2 FQGNSA. Measured with immunoSEQ multiplex PCR; TCRdb has only the in-frame clones, and not every one. Of approximately 95,000 clones listed, 75% to 90% are singletons. It was focal radiation plus CTLA-4 blockade with ipilimumab that patients with chemo-refractory metastatic non-small-cell lung cancer received. The data were taken from a study of radiotherapy plus CTLA-4 blockade in lung cancer. About the research overall: An objective response was seen in 15% to 20% of patients, and disease control in more than 25%.

General study points: Clones derived from tumor TCRs expanded in blood after radiotherapy plus ipilimumab. Early shifts in blood T cell clones, with interferon-beta, reportedly predicted response best.

The sample in question was peripheral blood, obtained from a patient treated with radiotherapy plus ipilimumab. The sequence came from a human donor with non-small cell lung cancer who had a partial response to radiotherapy plus ipilimumab. The chain carries TRBV7-2 and TRBJ2-5; 7 bases align to TRBD2. CDR3 residues: CASSHRDYAETQYF. The CDR3 DNA sequence: TGTGCCAGCAGCCACCGGGACTACGCAGAGACCCAGTACTTC.